This T cell receptor (beta chain) derives from a study of T cell changes during pregnancy in multiple sclerosis. CDR3 length: 13 residues. V shed 5 bases and J shed 7 bases, with 14 bases lying between them. CDR1 and CDR2 from the germline V gene are SQVTM and ANQGSEA. The assay was immunoSEQ multiplex PCR, and TCRdb's table has in-frame clones only and misses some. The repertoire consists of roughly 90,000 clones, with more than 85% occurring once and the leading ten covering approximately 0.99%. The sequence derives from a female donor with multiple sclerosis, enrolled in a pregnancy study. The material sequenced was peripheral blood, taken before pregnancy. The chain is built from TRBV29-1 and TRBJ2-2, with D maybe TRBD1 (5 bases). The CDR3 bases are TGCAGCGTTCAACGACAGTCTAGCGGGGAGCTGTTTTTT. Translated: CSVQRQSSGELFF.